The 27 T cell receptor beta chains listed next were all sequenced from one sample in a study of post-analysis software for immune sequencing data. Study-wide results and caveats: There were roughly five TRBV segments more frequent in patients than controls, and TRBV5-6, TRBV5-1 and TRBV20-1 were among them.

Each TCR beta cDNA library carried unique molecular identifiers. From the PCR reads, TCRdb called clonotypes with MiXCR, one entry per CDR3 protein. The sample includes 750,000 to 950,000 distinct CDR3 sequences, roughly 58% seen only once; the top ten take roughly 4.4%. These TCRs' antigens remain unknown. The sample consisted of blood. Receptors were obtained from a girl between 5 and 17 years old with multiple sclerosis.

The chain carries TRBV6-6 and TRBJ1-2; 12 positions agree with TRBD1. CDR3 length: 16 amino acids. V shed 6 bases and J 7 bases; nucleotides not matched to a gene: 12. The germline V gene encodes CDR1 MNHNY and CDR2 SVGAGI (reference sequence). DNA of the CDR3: TGTGCCAGCAGCAAAACCTCCGGGACAGGGGGCCGTGGCTACACCTTC. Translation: CASSKTSGTGGRGYTF.

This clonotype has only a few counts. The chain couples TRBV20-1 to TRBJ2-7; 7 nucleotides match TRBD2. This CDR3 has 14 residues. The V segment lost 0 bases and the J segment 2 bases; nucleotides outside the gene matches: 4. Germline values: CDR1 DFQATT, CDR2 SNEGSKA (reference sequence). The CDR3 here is CSAREAGSAYEQYF. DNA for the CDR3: TGCAGTGCTAGAGAAGCGGGGTCCGCCTACGAGCAGTACTTC.

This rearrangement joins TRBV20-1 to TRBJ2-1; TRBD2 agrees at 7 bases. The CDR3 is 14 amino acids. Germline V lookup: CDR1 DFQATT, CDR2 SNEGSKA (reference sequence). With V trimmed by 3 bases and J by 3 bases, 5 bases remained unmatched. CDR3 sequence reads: CSASGTTDYNEQFF. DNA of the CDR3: TGCAGTGCTAGCGGGACTACAGACTACAATGAGCAGTTCTTC.

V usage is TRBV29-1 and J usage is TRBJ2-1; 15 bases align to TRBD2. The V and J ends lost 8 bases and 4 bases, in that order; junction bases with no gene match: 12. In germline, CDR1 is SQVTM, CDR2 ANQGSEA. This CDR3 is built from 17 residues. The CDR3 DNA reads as TGCAGCATATTCGGGGGACTAGCGGGAGGCCTATACAATGAGCAGTTCTTC. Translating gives CSIFGGLAGGLYNEQFF.

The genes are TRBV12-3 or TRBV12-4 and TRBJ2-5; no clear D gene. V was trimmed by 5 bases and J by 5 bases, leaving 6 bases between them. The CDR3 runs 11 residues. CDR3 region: CASSHDETQYF. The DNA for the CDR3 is TGTGCCAGCAGTCATGATGAGACCCAGTACTTC.

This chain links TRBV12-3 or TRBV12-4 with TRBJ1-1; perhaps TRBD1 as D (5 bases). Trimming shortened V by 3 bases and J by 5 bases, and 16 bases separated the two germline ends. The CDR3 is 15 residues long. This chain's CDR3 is CASSFSGVWGTEAFF. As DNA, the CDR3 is TGTGCCAGCAGTTTCAGTGGCGTGTGGGGGACTGAAGCTTTCTTT.

CDR3 in amino acids: CASSTGQGGENYGYTF. CDR3 DNA: TGCGCCAGCAGCACCGGACAGGGTGGGGAAAACTATGGCTACACCTTC. The chain recombines TRBV5-1 with TRBJ1-2; 8 bases line up with TRBD1. V shed 4 bases and J 2 bases; nucleotides not matched to a gene: 10. CDR3 length: 16 residues. In germline, CDR1 is SGHRS, CDR2 YFSETQ.

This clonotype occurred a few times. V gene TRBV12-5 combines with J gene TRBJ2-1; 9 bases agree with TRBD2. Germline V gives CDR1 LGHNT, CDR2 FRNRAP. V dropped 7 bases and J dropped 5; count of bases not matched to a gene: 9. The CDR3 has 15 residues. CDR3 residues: CASAPAGLANNEQFF. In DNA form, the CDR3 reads TGTGCTAGTGCCCCCGCGGGACTAGCAAACAATGAGCAGTTCTTC.

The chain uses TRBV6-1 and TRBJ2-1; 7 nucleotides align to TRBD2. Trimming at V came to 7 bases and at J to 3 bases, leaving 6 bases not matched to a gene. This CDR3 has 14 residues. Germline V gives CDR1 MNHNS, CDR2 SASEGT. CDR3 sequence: CASIPSGHYNEQFF. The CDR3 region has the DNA TGTGCCAGCATCCCTAGCGGACACTACAATGAGCAGTTCTTC.

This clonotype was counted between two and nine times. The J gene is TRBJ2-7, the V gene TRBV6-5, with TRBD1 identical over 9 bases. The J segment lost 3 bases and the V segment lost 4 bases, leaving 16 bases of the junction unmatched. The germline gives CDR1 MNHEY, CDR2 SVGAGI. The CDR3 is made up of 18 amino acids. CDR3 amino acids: CASSSIPQGQGTLYEQYF. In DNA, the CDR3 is TGTGCCAGCAGTTCGATACCCCAAGGACAGGGGACCCTCTACGAGCAGTACTTC.

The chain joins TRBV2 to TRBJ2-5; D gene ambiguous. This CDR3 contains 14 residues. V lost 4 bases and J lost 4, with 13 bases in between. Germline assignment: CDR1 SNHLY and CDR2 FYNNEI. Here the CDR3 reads CASSGTWGGETQYF. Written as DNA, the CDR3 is TGTGCCAGCAGTGGCACGTGGGGTGGAGAGACCCAGTACTTC. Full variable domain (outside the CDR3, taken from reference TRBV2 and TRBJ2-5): EPEVTQTPSHQVTQMGQEVILRCVPISNHLYFYWYRQILGQKVEFLVSFYNNEISEKSEIFDDQFSVERPDGSNFTLKIRSTKLEDSAMYFCASSGTWGGETQYFGPGTRLLVL.

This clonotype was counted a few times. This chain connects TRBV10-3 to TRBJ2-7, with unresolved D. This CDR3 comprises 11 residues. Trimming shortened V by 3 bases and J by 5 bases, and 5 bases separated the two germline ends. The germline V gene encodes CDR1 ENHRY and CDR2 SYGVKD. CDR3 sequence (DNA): TGTGCCATCAGTGAAGATAACGAGCAGTACTTC. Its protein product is CAISEDNEQYF.

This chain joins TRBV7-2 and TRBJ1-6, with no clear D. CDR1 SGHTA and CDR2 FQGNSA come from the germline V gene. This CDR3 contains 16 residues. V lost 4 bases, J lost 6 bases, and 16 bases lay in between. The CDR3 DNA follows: TGTGCCAGCAGCTCCCCACACGGGCTTGGTAATTCACCCCTCCACTTT. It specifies CASSSPHGLGNSPLHF.

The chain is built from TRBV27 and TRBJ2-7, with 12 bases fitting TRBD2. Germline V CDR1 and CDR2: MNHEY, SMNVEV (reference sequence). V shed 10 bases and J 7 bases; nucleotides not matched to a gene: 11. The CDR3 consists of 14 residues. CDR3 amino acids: CATWTSGTLREQYF. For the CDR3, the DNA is TGTGCCACATGGACTAGCGGGACCCTGAGGGAGCAGTACTTC.

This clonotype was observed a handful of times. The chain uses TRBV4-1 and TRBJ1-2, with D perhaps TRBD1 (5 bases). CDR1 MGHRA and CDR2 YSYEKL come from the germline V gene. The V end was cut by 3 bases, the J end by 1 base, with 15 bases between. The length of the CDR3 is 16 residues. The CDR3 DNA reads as TGCGCCAGCAGCCAGGGGCCGGGACTGATTAACTATGGCTACACCTTC. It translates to CASSQGPGLINYGYTF.

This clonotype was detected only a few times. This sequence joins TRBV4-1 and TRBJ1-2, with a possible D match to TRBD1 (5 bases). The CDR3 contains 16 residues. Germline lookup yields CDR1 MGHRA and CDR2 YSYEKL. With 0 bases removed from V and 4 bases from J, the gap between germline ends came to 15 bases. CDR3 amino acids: CASSQDVGAATYGYTF. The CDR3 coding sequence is TGCGCCAGCAGCCAAGATGTTGGGGCGGCAACCTATGGCTACACCTTC.

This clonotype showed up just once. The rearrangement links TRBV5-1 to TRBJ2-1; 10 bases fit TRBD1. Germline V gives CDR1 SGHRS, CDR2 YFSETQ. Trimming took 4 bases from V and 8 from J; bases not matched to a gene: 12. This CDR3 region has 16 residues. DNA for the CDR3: TGCGCCAGCAGCCCCGGCCCGGGGACAGGGGCCCATGAGCAGTTCTTC. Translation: CASSPGPGTGAHEQFF.

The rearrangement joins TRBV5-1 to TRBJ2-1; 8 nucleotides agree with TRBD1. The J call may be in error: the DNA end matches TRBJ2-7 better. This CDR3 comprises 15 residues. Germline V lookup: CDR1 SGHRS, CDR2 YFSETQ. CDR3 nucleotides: TGCGCCAGCAGCTTGATGGACAGGGACTCGGACGAGCAGTACTTC. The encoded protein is CASSLMDRDSDEQYF.

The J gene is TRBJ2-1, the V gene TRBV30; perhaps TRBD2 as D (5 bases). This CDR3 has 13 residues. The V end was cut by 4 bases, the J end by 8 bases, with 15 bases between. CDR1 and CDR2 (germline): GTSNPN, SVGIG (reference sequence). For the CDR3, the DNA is TGTGCCTGGAAAGGGAGTTCGTACGATGAGCAGTTCTTC. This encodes CAWKGSSYDEQFF.

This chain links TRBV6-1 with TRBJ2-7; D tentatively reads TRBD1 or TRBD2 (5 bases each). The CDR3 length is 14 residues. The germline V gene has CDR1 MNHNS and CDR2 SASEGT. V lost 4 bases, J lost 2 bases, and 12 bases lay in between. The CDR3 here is CASSARDGTYEQYF. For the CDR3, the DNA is TGTGCCAGCAGTGCCCGGGACGGTACCTACGAGCAGTACTTC.

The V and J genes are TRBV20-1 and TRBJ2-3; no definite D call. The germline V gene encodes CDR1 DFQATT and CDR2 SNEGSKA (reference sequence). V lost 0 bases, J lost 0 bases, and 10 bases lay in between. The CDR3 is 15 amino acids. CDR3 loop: CSARDQSTSTDTQYF. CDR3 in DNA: TGCAGTGCTAGAGATCAGAGCACTAGCACAGATACGCAGTATTTT.

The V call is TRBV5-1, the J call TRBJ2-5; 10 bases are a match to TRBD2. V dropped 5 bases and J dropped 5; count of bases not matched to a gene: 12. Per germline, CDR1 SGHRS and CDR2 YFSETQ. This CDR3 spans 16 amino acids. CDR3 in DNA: TGCGCCAGCAGAGGAGGCCTAGCGGGAGATGGGGAGACCCAGTACTTC. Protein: CASRGGLAGDGETQYF.

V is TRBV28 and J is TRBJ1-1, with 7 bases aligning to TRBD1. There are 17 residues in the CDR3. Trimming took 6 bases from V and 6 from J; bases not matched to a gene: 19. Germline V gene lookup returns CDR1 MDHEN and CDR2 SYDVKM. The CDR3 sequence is CASRKQGGHPLGAEAFF. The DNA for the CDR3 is TGTGCCAGCAGGAAACAAGGGGGCCACCCTCTAGGGGCTGAAGCTTTCTTT.

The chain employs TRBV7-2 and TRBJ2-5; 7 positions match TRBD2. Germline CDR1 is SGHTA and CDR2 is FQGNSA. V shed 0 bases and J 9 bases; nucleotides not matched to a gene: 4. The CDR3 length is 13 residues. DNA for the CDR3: TGTGCCAGCAGCTTAGCGCGGGGGTCGCCCCAGTACTTC. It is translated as CASSLARGSPQYF. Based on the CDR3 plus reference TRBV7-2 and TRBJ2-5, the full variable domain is GAGVSQSPSNKVTEKGKDVELRCDPISGHTALYWYRQSLGQGLEFLIYFQGNSAPDKSGLPSDRFSAERTGGSVSTLTIQRTQQEDSAVYLCASSLARGSPQYFGPGTRLLVL.

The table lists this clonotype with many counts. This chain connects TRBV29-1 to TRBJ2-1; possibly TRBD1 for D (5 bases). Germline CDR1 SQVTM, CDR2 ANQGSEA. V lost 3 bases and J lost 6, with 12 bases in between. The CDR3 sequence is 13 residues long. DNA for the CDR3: TGCAGCGTTGATAGGGGCCGAGGCAATGAGCAGTTCTTC. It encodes CSVDRGRGNEQFF.

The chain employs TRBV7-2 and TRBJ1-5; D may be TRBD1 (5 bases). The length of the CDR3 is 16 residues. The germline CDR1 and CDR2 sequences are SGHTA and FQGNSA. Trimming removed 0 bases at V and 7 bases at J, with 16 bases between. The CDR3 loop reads CASSLAGRAVGQPQHF. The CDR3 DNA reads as TGTGCCAGCAGCTTAGCGGGCAGGGCGGTAGGACAGCCCCAGCATTTT.

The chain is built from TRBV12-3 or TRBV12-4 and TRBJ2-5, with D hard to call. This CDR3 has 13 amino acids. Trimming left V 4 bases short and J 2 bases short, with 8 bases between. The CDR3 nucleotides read TGTGCCAGCAGTTCCGGGTTTCAAGAGACCCAGTACTTC. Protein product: CASSSGFQETQYF.